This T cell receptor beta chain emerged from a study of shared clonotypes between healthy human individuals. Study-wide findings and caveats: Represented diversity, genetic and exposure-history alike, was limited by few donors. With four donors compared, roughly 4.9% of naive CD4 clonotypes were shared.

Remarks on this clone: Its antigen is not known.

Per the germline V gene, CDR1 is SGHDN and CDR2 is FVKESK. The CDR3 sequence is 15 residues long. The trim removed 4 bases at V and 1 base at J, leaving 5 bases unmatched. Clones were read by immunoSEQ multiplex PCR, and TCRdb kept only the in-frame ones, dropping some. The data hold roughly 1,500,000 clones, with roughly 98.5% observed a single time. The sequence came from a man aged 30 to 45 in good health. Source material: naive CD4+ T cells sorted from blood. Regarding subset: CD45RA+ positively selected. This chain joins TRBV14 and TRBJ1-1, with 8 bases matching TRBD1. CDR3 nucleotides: TGTGCCAGCAGCCGTCAGGACAGGGAGAACACTGAAGCTTTCTTT. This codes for CASSRQDRENTEAFF.